These 32 T cell receptor beta chains were all obtained from the same sample, sequenced in a study of shared clonotypes between healthy human individuals. The table came from immunoSEQ multiplex PCR; TCRdb's copy has only in-frame clones and leaves some out. The sample has under 2.5 million clones; around 92% are singletons. The sequenced material came from naive CD4+ T cells from PBMCs. Subset here: CD45RA+ positively selected. These TCRs come from a young man in good health. Some clones in this sample may be carry-over from other donors' samples.

The chain employs TRBV2 and TRBJ1-1; TRBD1 matches 7 bases. This CDR3 spans 13 amino acids. V dropped 6 bases and J dropped 6; count of bases not matched to a gene: 7. Per germline, CDR1 SNHLY and CDR2 FYNNEI. The CDR3 DNA reads TGTGCCAGCAGAACATCAGGGGGGGCTGAAGCTTTCTTT. Protein product: CASRTSGGAEAFF.

In DNA, the CDR3 is TGTGCCAGCAGCAAGCAGACAGGGCCCTACGAGCAGTACTTC. Residues: CASSKQTGPYEQYF. The chain links TRBV9 to TRBJ2-7; TRBD1 matches 7 bases. The CDR3 has 14 residues. Germline values: CDR1 SGDLS, CDR2 YYNGEE. The J segment lost 2 bases and the V segment lost 4 bases, leaving 6 bases of the junction unmatched.

The chain is built from TRBV5-4 and TRBJ2-7; 9 bases are a match to TRBD1. This CDR3 is 16 amino acids long. CDR1 is SGHNT and CDR2 is YYREEE in the germline V gene (reference sequence). The V segment lost 4 bases and the J segment 5 bases; nucleotides outside the gene matches: 13. DNA for the CDR3: TGTGCCAGCAGCGCAAACCCGGGACAGGGATGGGACGAGCAGTACTTC. This sequence encodes CASSANPGQGWDEQYF.

The genes are TRBV10-3 and TRBJ2-5; D is possibly TRBD2 (5 bases). Germline V lookup: CDR1 ENHRY, CDR2 SYGVKD. This CDR3 comprises 13 residues. V was pared by 3 bases and J by 7 bases, with 12 bases between. CDR3 nucleotide sequence: TGTGCCATCAGTGATGGGGTCGCGGGGACCCAGTACTTC. The encoded protein is CAISDGVAGTQYF.

The chain links TRBV4-2 to TRBJ2-5; no clear D. Germline lookup yields CDR1 LGHNA and CDR2 YNFKEQ. This CDR3 spans 14 amino acids. Trimming pared 0 bases from V and 5 bases from J, leaving 10 bases between. CDR3 DNA: TGTGCCAGCAGCCAAGATCTCAGGTCGGAGACCCAGTACTTC. Its protein is CASSQDLRSETQYF.

This clone was found once. The CDR3 loop reads CASSQFQGAPTNEKLFF. DNA for the CDR3: TGCGCCAGCAGCCAATTTCAGGGGGCGCCAACTAATGAAAAACTGTTTTTT. The chain couples TRBV4-3 to TRBJ1-4, with TRBD1 identical over 8 bases. CDR1 is LGHNA and CDR2 is YSLEER in the germline V gene. The CDR3 runs to 17 residues. The ends lost 2 bases at V and 0 bases at J; junction bases unmatched: 5.

The genes are TRBV6-4 and TRBJ2-2, with no clear D. The V gene lost 5 bases and the J gene lost 4 bases, with 8 bases spanning the gap. Germline lookup yields CDR1 MRHNA and CDR2 SNTAGT. The CDR3 runs 13 residues. The CDR3 is CASSLTTTGELFF. In DNA, the CDR3 is TGTGCCAGCAGTCTGACAACCACCGGGGAGCTGTTTTTT.

The V call is TRBV2, the J call TRBJ2-7, with 12 bases matching TRBD1. This CDR3 is built from 15 residues. V lost 6 bases and J lost 7; bases outside the gene matches: 10. Looked up from germline, CDR1 is SNHLY and CDR2 is FYNNEI. DNA for the CDR3: TGTGCCAGCAGGGTTAGGGGACAGGGGGCTGAGGAGCAGTACTTC. Protein product: CASRVRGQGAEEQYF.

This chain links TRBV27 with TRBJ1-1, with a possible D match to TRBD1 (6 bases). The germline CDR1 and CDR2 sequences are MNHEY and SMNVEV (reference sequence). This CDR3 region has 17 residues. V was cut by 3 bases and J by 0 bases, with 17 bases left in between. The CDR3 spells CASSFISQGRMNTEAFF. The CDR3, as DNA: TGTGCCAGCAGTTTTATAAGCCAGGGGAGAATGAACACTGAAGCTTTCTTT.

In nucleotides, the CDR3 is TGCAGCGTTTCGGCGGGCTACGAGCAGTACTTC. Translating it yields CSVSAGYEQYF. This rearrangement joins TRBV29-1 to TRBJ2-7, with D tentatively TRBD2 (5 bases). The ends were cut back, 5 bases at V and 3 bases at J, with 8 bases in the middle. This CDR3 is 11 amino acids long. The germline gives CDR1 SQVTM, CDR2 ANQGSEA.

This clone showed up just a few times. The rearrangement links TRBV4-1 to TRBJ1-1, with D perhaps TRBD1 (6 bases). Germline values: CDR1 MGHRA, CDR2 YSYEKL. V was clipped by 0 bases and J by 5 bases, with 10 bases between them. The CDR3 length is 14 residues. DNA of the CDR3: TGCGCCAGCAGCCAAGAAGGCAGGGGAACTGAAGCTTTCTTT. Translated, it gives CASSQEGRGTEAFF.

This clone was seen only a few times. This CDR3 is also generated by other DNA sequences in the sample. The chain recombines TRBV18 with TRBJ1-1; D is unclear. The V gene's germline CDR1 is KGHSH and CDR2 LQKENI. The CDR3 has 13 residues. Trimming left V 2 bases short and J 1 base short, with 5 bases between. CDR3 in DNA: TGTGCCAGCTCACCAATAGAGAACACTGAAGCTTTCTTT. Protein product: CASSPIENTEAFF.

V is TRBV6-6 and J is TRBJ2-7; 8 bases fit TRBD1. Germline-derived CDR1 and CDR2 are MNHNY and SVGAGI (reference sequence). This CDR3 has 15 amino acids. V was clipped by 0 bases and J by 3 bases; unmatched bases: 4. In nucleotides, the CDR3 is TGTGCCAGCAGTTACTCGAACAGGGGGGTCTACGAGCAGTACTTC. Encoded protein: CASSYSNRGVYEQYF.

This chain joins TRBV5-1 and TRBJ2-5, with 7 bases aligning to TRBD2. V lost 2 bases, J lost 5 bases, and 9 bases stayed unmatched. CDR1 SGHRS and CDR2 YFSETQ come from the germline V gene. The CDR3 length is 15 residues. CDR3 in DNA: TGCGCCAGCAGCTTTACGGGAGGTTCTTTGGAGACCCAGTACTTC. Translation gives CASSFTGGSLETQYF.

Only a few counts were recorded for this clone. The same CDR3 can be traced to other DNA sequences in this sample. The chain has TRBV6-6 and TRBJ1-5; D uncertain. Germline CDR1 reads MNHNY; CDR2 reads SVGAGI (reference sequence). The CDR3 is made up of 12 amino acids. With 6 bases removed from V and 1 base from J, the gap between germline ends came to 4 bases. The CDR3 coding sequence is TGTGCCAGCAGGGACAGCAATCAGCCCCAGCATTTT. Protein product: CASRDSNQPQHF.

The rearrangement links TRBV25-1 to TRBJ2-5, with D tentatively TRBD1 (5 bases). The DNA end is more similar to TRBJ2-7, so the J call may be wrong. In germline, CDR1 is MGHDK, CDR2 SYGVNS. This CDR3 has 13 residues. CDR3 bases: TGTGCCAGCCTTTCGACAGAGTCCTACGAGCAGTACTTC. Its protein product is CASLSTESYEQYF.

This clone was seen once. The chain joins TRBV27 to TRBJ1-1; D is perhaps TRBD1 (6 bases). Germline CDR1 reads MNHEY; CDR2 reads SMNVEV (reference sequence). Trimming stripped 2 bases from V and 4 bases from J, with 17 bases between. The CDR3 is 16 residues long. The CDR3 coding sequence is TGTGCCAGCAGTTTACAGGGGAGATGGTCGGTCACTGAAGCTTTCTTT. Translation: CASSLQGRWSVTEAFF.

The chain uses TRBV6-5 and TRBJ1-3, with D perhaps TRBD1 (5 bases). V was trimmed by 0 bases and J by 4 bases, leaving 10 bases between them. The germline V gene encodes CDR1 MNHEY and CDR2 SVGAGI. This CDR3 has 15 residues. The CDR3 loop reads CASSYSEGTGNTIYF. The CDR3 nucleotides are TGTGCCAGCAGTTACTCGGAGGGGACGGGAAACACCATATATTTT.

V and J are TRBV4-3 and TRBJ2-7, with D perhaps matching TRBD1 (6 bases). Between the trimmed V and J ends, which lost 2 bases and 2 bases, there was a span of 10 bases. Germline V gene data show CDR1 as LGHNA and CDR2 as YSLEER. The CDR3 loop spans 14 amino acids. CDR3 region: CASSQSTGTYEQYF. As DNA, the CDR3 is TGCGCCAGCAGCCAATCTACAGGGACCTACGAGCAGTACTTC.

Only one count was recorded for this clone. The chain carries TRBV5-1 and TRBJ1-2, with D hard to call. Germline CDR1 SGHRS, CDR2 YFSETQ. The V and J ends lost 3 bases and 4 bases respectively, with 10 bases between them. The CDR3 is 13 residues long. CDR3 region: CASSSLGGYGYTF. CDR3 in DNA: TGCGCCAGCAGCTCCCTTGGCGGCTATGGCTACACCTTC.

The sample holds one count of this clone. CDR3 region: CASSHSGTSGSSSVAQYF. The CDR3 DNA sequence: TGTGCCAGCAGCCATTCCGGGACTAGCGGGAGTAGCTCAGTAGCCCAGTACTTC. The rearrangement uses TRBV4-2 and TRBJ2-5; 14 bases align to TRBD2. CDR3 length equals 18 residues. Per the germline V gene, CDR1 is LGHNA and CDR2 is YNFKEQ. V lost 3 bases to trimming and J lost 9 bases; unmatched junction nucleotides: 15.

V usage is TRBV6-6 and J usage is TRBJ1-3, with TRBD1 as a possible D gene (5 bases). V was trimmed by 5 bases and J by 1 base, leaving 9 bases between them. Germline V gene data show CDR1 as MNHNY and CDR2 as SVGAGI (reference sequence). This CDR3 is built from 14 residues. CDR3 amino acids: CASSDPGSGNTIYF. CDR3 DNA: TGTGCCAGCAGTGACCCAGGGTCTGGAAACACCATATATTTT.

This chain links TRBV30 with TRBJ2-7; tentatively, D is TRBD1 (6 bases). The CDR3 runs 14 residues. Trimming pared 0 bases from V and 6 bases from J, leaving 15 bases between. Per germline, CDR1 GTSNPN and CDR2 SVGIG (reference sequence). This chain's CDR3 is CAWSVTSGAVEQYF. In DNA, the CDR3 is TGTGCCTGGAGTGTCACATCAGGGGCGGTCGAGCAGTACTTC.

The chain links TRBV5-1 to TRBJ1-2; tentative D call: TRBD1 (5 bases). The CDR3 is 15 residues long. Germline lookup yields CDR1 SGHRS and CDR2 YFSETQ. V was clipped by 4 bases and J by 6 bases, with 19 bases between them. The DNA for the CDR3 is TGCGCCAGCAGCGGGACGGGTCTCCCCGCCCATGGCTACACCTTC. It is translated as CASSGTGLPAHGYTF. Supplemented by reference TRBV5-1 and TRBJ1-2, the full variable domain reads KAGVTQTPRYLIKTRGQQVTLSCSPISGHRSVSWYQQTPGQGLQFLFEYFSETQRNKGNFPGRFSGRQFSNSRSEMNVSTLELGDSALYLCASSGTGLPAHGYTFGSGTRLTVV.

The chain links TRBV11-2 to TRBJ1-3, with 8 bases lining up with TRBD1. Germline V CDR1 and CDR2: SGHAT, FQNNGV. After removal of 4 bases from V and 8 bases from J, the junction contained 10 bases not matched to a gene. This CDR3 comprises 15 residues. In nucleotides, the CDR3 is TGTGCCAGCAGCTCATCGACAGGGGTTAAGGACACCATATATTTT. This encodes CASSSSTGVKDTIYF.

The chain uses TRBV28 and TRBJ2-1; D is ambiguous. Germline V gives CDR1 MDHEN, CDR2 SYDVKM. The CDR3 spans 11 residues. The V gene lost 7 bases and the J gene lost 10 bases, with 11 bases spanning the gap. This chain's CDR3 is CASNNVWEQFF. CDR3 DNA: TGTGCCAGCAACAACGTTTGGGAGCAGTTCTTC.

This clone was detected only once. V is TRBV5-3 and J is TRBJ2-3; TRBD2 aligns across 7 bases. TRBV5-3 is annotated as an ORF whose role is uncertain. The CDR3 consists of 17 residues. V was pared by 2 bases and J by 5 bases, with 14 bases of the junction left unmatched. This chain's CDR3 is CARSFPIGWEGRDTQYF. CDR3 in DNA: TGTGCCAGAAGCTTTCCGATTGGGTGGGAGGGCCGAGATACGCAGTATTTT.

This CDR3 is CASSKVGWRVGNTIYF. CDR3 DNA: TGTGCCAGCAGTAAGGTTGGATGGAGGGTAGGAAACACCATATATTTT. The chain is built from TRBV28 and TRBJ1-3; D remains ambiguous. This CDR3 has 16 amino acids. Germline loops: CDR1 MDHEN, CDR2 SYDVKM. Between the trimmed V and J ends, which lost 5 bases and 4 bases, there was a span of 18 bases.

The chain couples TRBV5-1 to TRBJ2-1; TRBD2 aligns across 9 bases. V shed 2 bases, J shed 2 bases, and the junction held 2 bases outside the gene matches. CDR3 length equals 15 residues. Germline CDR1 reads SGHRS; CDR2 reads YFSETQ. The CDR3 nucleotides are TGCGCCAGCAGCTTTAGCGGGAGACCCTACAATGAGCAGTTCTTC. It is translated as CASSFSGRPYNEQFF.

The genes are TRBV29-1 and TRBJ2-1; 12 bases are a match to TRBD2. V lost 7 bases, J lost 0 bases, and 22 bases stayed unmatched. Per germline, CDR1 SQVTM and CDR2 ANQGSEA. This CDR3 has 21 amino acids. Here the CDR3 DNA reads TGCAGCGCCACGGGACAGGGCTCGACTAGCGGGAGAGCGAGCTCCTACAATGAGCAGTTCTTC. Protein sequence: CSATGQGSTSGRASSYNEQFF.

The chain couples TRBV6-4 to TRBJ2-1, with 12 bases lining up with TRBD2. Germline V gene sequence: CDR1 MRHNA, CDR2 SNTAGT. The CDR3 is 16 residues long. The V and J ends lost 3 bases and 5 bases, in that order; junction bases with no gene match: 5. Here the CDR3 DNA reads TGTGCCAGCAGTGAATACGGACTAGCGGGACACAATGAGCAGTTCTTC. Its translation is CASSEYGLAGHNEQFF.

The chain has TRBV30 and TRBJ1-1; D gene uncertain. The CDR3 is made up of 12 amino acids. Trimming took 1 base from V and 11 from J, leaving 14 bases between them. Germline-derived CDR1 and CDR2 are GTSNPN and SVGIG (reference sequence). The CDR3 protein is CAWSARGPRAFF. Here the CDR3 DNA reads TGTGCCTGGAGTGCACGCGGACCCCGGGCTTTCTTT.